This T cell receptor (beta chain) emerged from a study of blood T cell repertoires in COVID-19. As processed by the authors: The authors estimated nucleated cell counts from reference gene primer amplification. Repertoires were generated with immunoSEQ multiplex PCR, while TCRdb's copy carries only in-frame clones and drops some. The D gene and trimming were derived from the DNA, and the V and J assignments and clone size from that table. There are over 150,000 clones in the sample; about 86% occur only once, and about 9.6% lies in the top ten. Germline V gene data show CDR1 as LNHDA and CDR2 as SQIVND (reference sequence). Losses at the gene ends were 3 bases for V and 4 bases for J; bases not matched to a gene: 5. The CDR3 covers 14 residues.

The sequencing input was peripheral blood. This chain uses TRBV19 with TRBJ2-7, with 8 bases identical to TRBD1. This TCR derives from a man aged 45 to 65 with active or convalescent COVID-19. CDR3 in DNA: TGTGCCAGTAGTATCCCGAGACAGGGGTACGAGCAGTACTTC. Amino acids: CASSIPRQGYEQYF.